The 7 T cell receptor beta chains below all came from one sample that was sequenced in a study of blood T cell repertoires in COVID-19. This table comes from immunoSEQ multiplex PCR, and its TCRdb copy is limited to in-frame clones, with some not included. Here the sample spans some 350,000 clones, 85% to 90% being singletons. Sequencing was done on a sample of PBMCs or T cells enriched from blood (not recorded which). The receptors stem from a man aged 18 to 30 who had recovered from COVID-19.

This CDR3 reads CASSYPGQLSEAFF. As DNA, the CDR3 is TGTGCCAGCAGTTACCCCGGACAGCTGTCGGAGGCTTTCTTT. The gene calls are TRBV6-6 and TRBJ1-1; D is perhaps TRBD1 (6 bases). Germline values: CDR1 MNHNY, CDR2 SVGAGI (reference sequence). V gave up 2 bases and J gave up 11 bases, with 18 bases separating them. This CDR3 is built from 14 residues.

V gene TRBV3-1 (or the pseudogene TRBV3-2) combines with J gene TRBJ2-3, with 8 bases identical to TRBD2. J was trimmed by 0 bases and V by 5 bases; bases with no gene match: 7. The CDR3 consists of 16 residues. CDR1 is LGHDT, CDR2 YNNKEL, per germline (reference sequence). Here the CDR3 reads CASSWLSGGSTDTQYF. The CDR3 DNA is TGTGCCAGCAGCTGGCTAAGCGGGGGAAGCACAGATACGCAGTATTTT.

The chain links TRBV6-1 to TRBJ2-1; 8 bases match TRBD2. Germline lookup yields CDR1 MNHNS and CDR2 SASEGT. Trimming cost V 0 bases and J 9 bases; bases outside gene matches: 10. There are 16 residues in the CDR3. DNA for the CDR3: TGTGCCAGCAGTGAAGCGCGGGGACTAGTTGCCGGTGAGCAGTTCTTC. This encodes CASSEARGLVAGEQFF.

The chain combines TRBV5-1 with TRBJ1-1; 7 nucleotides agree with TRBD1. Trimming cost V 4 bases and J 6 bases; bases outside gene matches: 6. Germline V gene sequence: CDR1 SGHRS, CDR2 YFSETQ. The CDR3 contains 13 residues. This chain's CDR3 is CASSGSQGAEAFF. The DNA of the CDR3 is TGCGCCAGCAGCGGATCGCAGGGGGCTGAAGCTTTCTTT. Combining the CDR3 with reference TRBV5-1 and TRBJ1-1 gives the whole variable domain KAGVTQTPRYLIKTRGQQVTLSCSPISGHRSVSWYQQTPGQGLQFLFEYFSETQRNKGNFPGRFSGRQFSNSRSEMNVSTLELGDSALYLCASSGSQGAEAFFGQGTRLTVV.

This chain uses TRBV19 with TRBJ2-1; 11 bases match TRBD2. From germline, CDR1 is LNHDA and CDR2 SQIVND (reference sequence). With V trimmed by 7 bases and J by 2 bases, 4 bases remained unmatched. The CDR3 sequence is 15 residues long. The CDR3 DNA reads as TGTGCCAGTAAGGAGACTAGCGGGGCCTACAATGAGCAGTTCTTC. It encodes CASKETSGAYNEQFF.

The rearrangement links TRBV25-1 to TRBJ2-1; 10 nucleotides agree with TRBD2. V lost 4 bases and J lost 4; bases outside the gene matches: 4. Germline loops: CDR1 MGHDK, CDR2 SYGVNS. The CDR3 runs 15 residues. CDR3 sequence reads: CASSGGLATYNEQFF. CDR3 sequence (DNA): TGTGCCAGCAGTGGGGGACTAGCGACGTACAATGAGCAGTTCTTC. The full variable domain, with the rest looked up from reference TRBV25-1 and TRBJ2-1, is EADIYQTPRYLVIGTGKKITLECSQTMGHDKMYWYQQDPGMELHLIHYSYGVNSTEKGDLSSESTVSRIRTEHFPLTLESARPSHTSQYLCASSGGLATYNEQFFGPGTRLTVL.

The CDR3 spells CASSLYRPAYEQYF. The CDR3 coding sequence is TGTGCCAGCAGCTTGTACAGGCCGGCCTACGAGCAGTACTTC. The chain joins TRBV5-6 to TRBJ2-7; D may be TRBD1 (5 bases). Germline V gives CDR1 SGHDT, CDR2 YYEEEE. The CDR3 consists of 14 residues. Trimming removed 1 base from V and 2 bases from J, with 10 bases in between.